Shown below are 23 T cell receptor beta chains from a single sample sequenced in a study of T cells after yellow fever vaccination. Using its own MiXCR run on the 5' RACE reads, TCRdb lists one record per CDR3 protein. The data contain hundreds of thousands of distinct CDR3 sequences, 8.7% of them singletons. The sample consisted of CD4+ T cells sorted from PBMCs, taken 5 days after the yellow fever booster vaccination. These receptors all stem from a man aged 18 to 35 who received the YFV17D yellow fever vaccine.

Many counts were recorded for this clonotype. The CDR3 coding sequence is TGCGCCAGCAGTCGACCGCCCAGTTCCTACTCCAACACCGGGGAGCTGTTTTTT. This sequence encodes CASSRPPSSYSNTGELFF. The J gene is TRBJ2-2, the V gene TRBV4-3; the D is unclear. CDR1 and CDR2 (germline): LGHNA, YSLEER. V dropped 6 bases and J dropped 2 bases, with 22 bases sitting between them. This CDR3 comprises 18 residues.

This clonotype was detected only a few times. V usage is TRBV12-3 or TRBV12-4 and J usage is TRBJ1-3, with TRBD1 matching over 7 bases. Losses at the gene ends were 4 bases for V and 1 base for J; bases not matched to a gene: 7. CDR3 length equals 16 residues. The CDR3 here is CASSSTGEGSGNTIYF. For the CDR3, the DNA is TGTGCCAGCAGTTCCACAGGGGAAGGGTCTGGAAACACCATATATTTT.

This chain connects TRBV20-1 to TRBJ2-1; TRBD1 or TRBD2 may be the D gene (5 bases each). This CDR3 is built from 15 residues. The V end lost 6 bases, the J end lost 5 bases, and 20 bases lay between the germline ends. CDR1 and CDR2 (germline): DFQATT, SNEGSKA (reference sequence). In DNA form, the CDR3 reads TGCAGTGCCCCCTCGGCCGGGACGGTTCACAATGAGCAGTTCTTC. It translates to CSAPSAGTVHNEQFF.

This clonotype was found a few times. The CDR3 sequence is CASSFTREHAFF. CDR3 sequence (DNA): TGTGCCAGCAGCTTTACAAGGGAACACGCTTTCTTT. The chain couples TRBV7-2 to TRBJ1-1; D is unclear. The CDR3 consists of 12 residues. Germline-derived CDR1 and CDR2 are SGHTA and FQGNSA. Trimming left V 3 bases short and J 11 bases short, with 13 bases between.

This rearrangement joins TRBV28 to TRBJ1-6, with no clear D. This CDR3 spans 14 amino acids. Germline-derived CDR1 and CDR2 are MDHEN and SYDVKM. The V and J ends lost 6 bases and 14 bases respectively, with 20 bases between them. CDR3: CASRLSQVQRALHF. The DNA of the CDR3 is TGTGCCAGCAGGCTCTCTCAGGTCCAGAGGGCCCTCCACTTT.

This clonotype was found many times. CDR3 in amino acids: CASSPDGSYEQYF. CDR3 sequence (DNA): TGCGCCAGCAGCCCTGACGGGTCCTACGAGCAGTACTTC. The genes are TRBV5-1 and TRBJ2-7; no firm D call. This CDR3 spans 13 amino acids. V lost 4 bases to trimming and J lost 1 base, with 9 bases between them. The germline V gene has CDR1 SGHRS and CDR2 YFSETQ.

This clonotype was detected many times. The chain links TRBV6-1 to TRBJ2-7; D is undetermined. V gave up 2 bases and J gave up 4 bases, with 9 bases separating them. This CDR3 has 13 amino acids. In germline, CDR1 is MNHNS, CDR2 SASEGT. The CDR3 protein is CASSEYGQYEQYV. The CDR3 nucleotides read TGTGCCAGCAGTGAATATGGCCAGTACGAGCAGTACGTC.

There are many counts of this clonotype. This sequence joins TRBV27 and TRBJ2-3; D is unclear. Trimming shortened V by 4 bases and J by 5 bases, and 13 bases separated the two germline ends. The V gene's germline CDR1 is MNHEY and CDR2 SMNVEV (reference sequence). CDR3 length: 14 amino acids. Here the CDR3 DNA reads TGTGCCAGCAGTTCCCTCCCCTATTTAGATACGCAGTATTTT. It encodes CASSSLPYLDTQYF.

This clonotype has a handful of counts. The rearrangement uses TRBV10-3 and TRBJ2-7; 11 nucleotides match TRBD2. CDR3 length: 16 residues. Germline-derived CDR1 and CDR2 are ENHRY and SYGVKD. With 10 bases clipped from V and 2 bases from J, the junction kept 13 bases outside the gene matches. The CDR3 region is CATRLTLAGATYEQYV. Here the CDR3 DNA reads TGTGCCACCAGACTTACACTAGCGGGGGCAACCTACGAGCAGTACGTC.

This clonotype was counted a few times. This rearrangement joins TRBV5-1 to TRBJ2-1, with a tentative D call TRBD1 (5 bases). The CDR3 length is 14 residues. Trimming took off 6 bases at V and 7 bases at J, with 17 bases between the two ends. The germline V gene encodes CDR1 SGHRS and CDR2 YFSETQ. The CDR3 region has the DNA TGCGCCAGCACGACAGTGCCCCCGATTAATGAGCAGTTCTTC. Protein product: CASTTVPPINEQFF.

The chain joins TRBV11-2 to TRBJ1-6; 7 nucleotides match TRBD1. Germline CDR1 SGHAT, CDR2 FQNNGV. This CDR3 is 17 amino acids long. The ends lost 5 bases at V and 6 bases at J; junction bases unmatched: 13. The CDR3 loop reads CASSRLTGTVTNSPLHF. The CDR3 region has the DNA TGTGCCAGCAGCAGACTAACCGGGACAGTAACTAATTCACCCCTCCACTTT. The full variable domain, in which reference TRBV11-2 and TRBJ1-6 provide the parts outside the CDR3, is EAGVAQSPRYKIIEKRQSVAFWCNPISGHATLYWYQQILGQGPKLLIQFQNNGVVDDSQLPKDRFSAERLKGVDSTLKIQPAKLEDSAVYLCASSRLTGTVTNSPLHFGNGTRLTVT.

The sample holds a few counts of this clonotype. The rearrangement uses TRBV10-3 and TRBJ1-1, with D tentatively TRBD1 (6 bases). Trimming removed 6 bases from V and 9 bases from J, with 20 bases in between. CDR3 length: 14 amino acids. CDR1 is ENHRY, CDR2 SYGVKD, per germline. CDR3 DNA: TGTGCCATCAGGGAGGAACAGGGAAGCTGGAAAGCTTTCTTT. Translated: CAIREEQGSWKAFF.

This clonotype was seen more than once but under ten times. V and J are TRBV6-4 and TRBJ1-6, with D unresolved. The CDR3 is 14 amino acids. Trimming left V 6 bases short and J 8 bases short, with 14 bases between. CDR1 is MRHNA and CDR2 is SNTAGT in the germline V gene. The CDR3 DNA reads TGTGCCAGCAGGACGTCCCCAGACCATTCACCCCTCCACTTT. Its translation is CASRTSPDHSPLHF.

The V and J genes are TRBV10-3 and TRBJ2-3; tentative D call: TRBD2 (6 bases). V lost 5 bases, J lost 0 bases, and 15 bases lay in between. Germline CDR1 reads ENHRY; CDR2 reads SYGVKD. This CDR3 contains 16 residues. In DNA form, the CDR3 reads TGTGCCATCAGTACCGCGGGGTACCCTAGCACAGATACGCAGTATTTT. It codes for CAISTAGYPSTDTQYF.

This clonotype has ten or more counts. V gene TRBV5-1 combines with J gene TRBJ1-6; unclear D gene. The V and J ends lost 4 bases and 0 bases respectively, with 8 bases between them. CDR1 and CDR2 (germline): SGHRS, YFSETQ. This CDR3 has 15 amino acids. The CDR3 region is CASSLESSYNSPLHF. Here the CDR3 DNA reads TGCGCCAGCAGCCTGGAGAGCTCCTATAATTCACCCCTCCACTTT.

V usage is TRBV11-2 and J usage is TRBJ2-3; D remains ambiguous. Germline CDR1 reads SGHAT; CDR2 reads FQNNGV. Trimming cost V 0 bases and J 4 bases, with 8 bases left between them. The CDR3 extends over 14 amino acids. This CDR3 is CASSLDPFPDTQYF. The CDR3 DNA is TGTGCCAGCAGCTTAGATCCGTTCCCAGATACGCAGTATTTT.

This clonotype was picked up a small number of times. The chain uses TRBV7-8 and TRBJ1-1; 7 bases map to TRBD1. This CDR3 contains 16 residues. Per germline, CDR1 SGHVS and CDR2 FQNEAQ. Losses at the gene ends were 2 bases for V and 0 bases for J; bases not matched to a gene: 6. The CDR3 sequence: CASSLRGDRMNTEAFF. CDR3 coding DNA: TGTGCCAGCAGCTTAAGGGGGGACAGAATGAACACTGAAGCTTTCTTT.

This clonotype was picked up many times. This chain connects TRBV5-1 to TRBJ1-2; TRBD1 might be the D (5 bases). CDR1 is SGHRS and CDR2 is YFSETQ in the germline V gene. This CDR3 contains 16 residues. V was clipped by 4 bases and J by 2 bases, with 18 bases between them. As DNA, the CDR3 is TGCGCCAGCAGCAAGGGGACTCCGAAGGGAAACTATGGCTACACCTTC. Protein: CASSKGTPKGNYGYTF.

This clonotype was seen a handful of times. The V and J genes are TRBV5-5 and TRBJ1-1; D is unresolved. Between the trimmed V and J ends, which lost 1 base and 0 bases, there was a span of 10 bases. Germline assignment: CDR1 SGHKS and CDR2 YYEKEE (reference sequence). The CDR3 totals 15 residues. This chain's CDR3 is CASSLSAALNTEAFF. The CDR3 region has the DNA TGTGCCAGCAGCTTGTCAGCAGCCCTGAACACTGAAGCTTTCTTT.

There are a few counts of this clonotype. DNA for the CDR3: TGTGCCAGCAGTAGGACTAGCGTTTCCACAGATACGCAGTATTTT. It encodes CASSRTSVSTDTQYF. The V and J genes are TRBV6-2 or TRBV6-3 and TRBJ2-3; TRBD2 matches at 9 bases. CDR3 length: 15 residues. CDR1 MNHEY and CDR2 SVGEGT come from the germline V gene. With V trimmed by 5 bases and J by 2 bases, 5 bases remained unmatched.

This clonotype was seen a few times. The gene calls are TRBV7-2 and TRBJ1-2, with 7 positions matching TRBD1. V dropped 5 bases and J dropped 3; count of bases not matched to a gene: 6. Germline V CDR1 and CDR2: SGHTA, FQGNSA. CDR3 length: 14 residues. This CDR3 reads CASSQGGAYYGYTF. CDR3 sequence (DNA): TGTGCCAGCAGCCAGGGGGGGGCCTACTATGGCTACACCTTC.

J is TRBJ2-7 and V is TRBV6-5, with 7 nucleotides matching TRBD2. With V trimmed by 4 bases and J by 0 bases, 6 bases remained unmatched. In germline, CDR1 is MNHEY, CDR2 SVGAGI. The CDR3 contains 15 residues. CDR3 amino acids: CASSSGGLSSYEQYF. The CDR3 coding sequence is TGTGCCAGCAGTTCGGGAGGACTAAGCTCCTACGAGCAGTACTTC.

V gene TRBV2 combines with J gene TRBJ2-2; 8 positions agree with TRBD2. The length of the CDR3 is 15 residues. Germline assignment: CDR1 SNHLY and CDR2 FYNNEI. J was trimmed by 5 bases and V by 6 bases; bases with no gene match: 8. The CDR3 is CASSPGRAGTGELFF. The CDR3 region has the DNA TGTGCCAGCAGCCCCGGGAGGGCGGGTACCGGGGAGCTGTTTTTT.